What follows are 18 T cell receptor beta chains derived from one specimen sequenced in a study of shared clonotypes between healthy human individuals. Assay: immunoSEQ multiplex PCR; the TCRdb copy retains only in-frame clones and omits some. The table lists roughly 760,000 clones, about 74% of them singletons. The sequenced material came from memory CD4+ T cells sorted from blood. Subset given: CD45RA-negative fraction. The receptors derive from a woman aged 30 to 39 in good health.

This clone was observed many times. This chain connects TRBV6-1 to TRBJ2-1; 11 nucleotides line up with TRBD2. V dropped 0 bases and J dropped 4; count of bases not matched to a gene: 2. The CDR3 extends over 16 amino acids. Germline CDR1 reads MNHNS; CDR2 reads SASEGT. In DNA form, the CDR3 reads TGTGCCAGCAGTGAAGCCCTAGCGGGAGGTTACAATGAGCAGTTCTTC. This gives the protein CASSEALAGGYNEQFF.

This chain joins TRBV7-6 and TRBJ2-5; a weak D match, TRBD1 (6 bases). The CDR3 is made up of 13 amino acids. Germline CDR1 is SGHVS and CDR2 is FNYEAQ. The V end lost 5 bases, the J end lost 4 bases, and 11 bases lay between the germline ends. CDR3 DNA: TGTGCCAGCAGCACACAGGGTCGAGAGACCCAGTACTTC. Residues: CASSTQGRETQYF.

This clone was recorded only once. The CDR3 nucleotides are TGTGCCAGCTCACCAGAAGGGGCAGGGAGTAACTATGGCTACACCTTC. This encodes CASSPEGAGSNYGYTF. This chain links TRBV18 with TRBJ1-2; D perhaps matches TRBD1 (5 bases). CDR1 and CDR2 (germline): KGHSH, LQKENI. This CDR3 is built from 16 residues. The V and J ends lost 2 bases and 1 base respectively, with 14 bases between them. Drawing the rest from reference TRBV18 and TRBJ1-2, the complete variable domain is NAGVMQNPRHLVRRRGQEARLRCSPMKGHSHVYWYRQLPEEGLKFMVYLQKENIIDESGMPKERFSAEFPKEGPSILRIQQVVRGDSAAYFCASSPEGAGSNYGYTFGSGTRLTVV.

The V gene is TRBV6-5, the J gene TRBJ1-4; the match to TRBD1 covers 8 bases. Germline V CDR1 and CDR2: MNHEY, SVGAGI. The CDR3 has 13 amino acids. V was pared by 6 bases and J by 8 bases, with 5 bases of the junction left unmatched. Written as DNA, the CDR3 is TGTGCCAGCAGGGACAGGGTTGGCGAAAAACTGTTTTTT. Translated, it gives CASRDRVGEKLFF.

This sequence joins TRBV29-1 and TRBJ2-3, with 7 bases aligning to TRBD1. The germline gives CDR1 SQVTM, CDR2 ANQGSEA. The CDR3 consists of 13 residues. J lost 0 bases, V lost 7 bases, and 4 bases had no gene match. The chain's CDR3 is CSGADRSTDTQYF. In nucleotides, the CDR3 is TGCAGCGGTGCGGACAGGAGCACAGATACGCAGTATTTT.

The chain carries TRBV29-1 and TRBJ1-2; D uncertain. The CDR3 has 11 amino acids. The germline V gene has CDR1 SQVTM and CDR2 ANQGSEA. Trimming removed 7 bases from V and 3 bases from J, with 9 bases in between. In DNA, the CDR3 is TGCAGCGCCGCGTCCGACTATGGCTACACCTTC. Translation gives CSAASDYGYTF.

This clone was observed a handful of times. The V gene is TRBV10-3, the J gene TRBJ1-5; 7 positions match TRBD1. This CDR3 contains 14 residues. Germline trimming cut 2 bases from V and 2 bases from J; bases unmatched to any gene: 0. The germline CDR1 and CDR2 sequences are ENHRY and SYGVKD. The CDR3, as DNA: TGTGCCATCAGTGAGACAGGGGGCAATCAGCCCCAGCATTTT. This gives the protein CAISETGGNQPQHF.

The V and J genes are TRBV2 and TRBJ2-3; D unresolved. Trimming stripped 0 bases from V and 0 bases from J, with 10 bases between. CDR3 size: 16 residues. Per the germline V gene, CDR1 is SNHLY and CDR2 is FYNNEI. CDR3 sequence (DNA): TGTGCCAGCAGTGAAGCCACAGCAACTAGCACAGATACGCAGTATTTT. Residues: CASSEATATSTDTQYF.

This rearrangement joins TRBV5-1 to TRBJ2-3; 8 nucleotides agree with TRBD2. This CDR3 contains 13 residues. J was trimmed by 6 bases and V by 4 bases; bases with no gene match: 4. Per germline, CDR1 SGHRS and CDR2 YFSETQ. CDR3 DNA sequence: TGCGCCAGCAGCCCCCCTAGCGGGGATACGCAGTATTTT. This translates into CASSPPSGDTQYF.

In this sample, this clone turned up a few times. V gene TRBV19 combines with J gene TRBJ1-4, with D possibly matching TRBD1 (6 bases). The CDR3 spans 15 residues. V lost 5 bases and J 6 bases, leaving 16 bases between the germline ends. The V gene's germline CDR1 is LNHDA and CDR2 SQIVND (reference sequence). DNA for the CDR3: TGTGCCAGTAGTTCCCCTCGGGGGGCTCATGAAAAACTGTTTTTT. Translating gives CASSSPRGAHEKLFF.

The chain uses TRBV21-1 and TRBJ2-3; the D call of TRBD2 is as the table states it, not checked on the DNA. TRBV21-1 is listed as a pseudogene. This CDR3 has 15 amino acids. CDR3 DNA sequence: TGTGCCAGCAGCAAACCCTCAGTCGGACTAGGTCCCCTCGATTTT. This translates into CASSKPSVGLGPLDF.

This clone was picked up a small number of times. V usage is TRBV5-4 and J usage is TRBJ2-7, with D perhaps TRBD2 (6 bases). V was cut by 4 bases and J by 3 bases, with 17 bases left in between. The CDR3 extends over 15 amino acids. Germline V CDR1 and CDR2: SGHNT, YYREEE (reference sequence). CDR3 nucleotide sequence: TGTGCCAGCAGCCTGTCTGCGGGGTTTGACTACGAGCAGTACTTC. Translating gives CASSLSAGFDYEQYF.

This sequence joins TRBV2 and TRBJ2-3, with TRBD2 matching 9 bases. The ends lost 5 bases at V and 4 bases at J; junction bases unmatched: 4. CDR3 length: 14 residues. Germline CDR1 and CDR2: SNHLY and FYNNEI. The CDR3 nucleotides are TGTGCCAGCAGTCTAGCGGGATTCGCAGATACGCAGTATTTT. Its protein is CASSLAGFADTQYF.

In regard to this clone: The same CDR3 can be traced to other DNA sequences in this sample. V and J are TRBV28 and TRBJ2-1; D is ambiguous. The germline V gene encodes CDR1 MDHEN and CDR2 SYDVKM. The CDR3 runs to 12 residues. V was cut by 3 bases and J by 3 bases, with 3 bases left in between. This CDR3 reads CASSLLYNEQFF. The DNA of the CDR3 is TGTGCCAGCAGTTTGCTCTACAATGAGCAGTTCTTC.

The DNA for the CDR3 is TGTGCCAGCAGTTGGTCGGGAACGGATACGCAGTATTTT. Its protein is CASSWSGTDTQYF. The chain joins TRBV6-5 to TRBJ2-3; TRBD2 might be the D (5 bases). The CDR3 spans 13 residues. Germline loops: CDR1 MNHEY, CDR2 SVGAGI. V was cut by 4 bases and J by 6 bases, with 11 bases left in between.

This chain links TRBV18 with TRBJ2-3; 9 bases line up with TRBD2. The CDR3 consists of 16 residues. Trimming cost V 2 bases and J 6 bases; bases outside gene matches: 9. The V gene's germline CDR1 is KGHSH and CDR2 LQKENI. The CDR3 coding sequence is TGTGCCAGCTCACCAAGTCGCCTAGCGGGAATGGATACGCAGTATTTT. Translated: CASSPSRLAGMDTQYF.

The CDR3 reads CASSMREGPYEQYF. In DNA, the CDR3 is TGCGCCAGCAGTATGCGGGAGGGTCCCTACGAGCAGTACTTC. The chain joins TRBV5-1 to TRBJ2-7, with 9 bases fitting TRBD2. Germline loops: CDR1 SGHRS, CDR2 YFSETQ. This CDR3 is built from 14 residues. V shed 5 bases, J shed 2 bases, and the junction held 5 bases outside the gene matches.

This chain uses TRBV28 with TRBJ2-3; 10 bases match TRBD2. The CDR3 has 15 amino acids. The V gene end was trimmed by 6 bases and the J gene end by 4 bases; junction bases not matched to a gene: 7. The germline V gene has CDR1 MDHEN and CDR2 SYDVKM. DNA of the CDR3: TGTGCCAGCAGATCCAGCGGGAGGGTGCCAGATACGCAGTATTTT. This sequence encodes CASRSSGRVPDTQYF.